Here is one T cell receptor beta chain with its context. This clone appeared a single time. It has no known antigen specificity. Base qualities are missing; no much larger clone stands one base away. This entry belongs to a study of blood T cell repertoires in COVID-19 (dated by TCRdb to about 2020). As for the study more broadly: The collaborator samples originated in the United States, Italy and Spain and spanned the acute and convalescent phases of COVID-19. The prospective study material was composed of cDNA or gDNA derived from T cells, B-cell-depleted T cells, or PBMCs. Deeply sampled blood TCRbeta repertoires from subjects exposed to, actively infected with, or recovered from COVID-19 were included in the dataset. The repertoires were released in a freely available public database intended as a resource for research on the immune response to SARS-CoV-2. Samples were obtained from the ongoing ImmuneRACE study (first 160 participants) and from 1,254 subjects provided by 6 global collaborators. A de-identified subject ID, COVID-19 status, age in years and sex were almost always included in the sample metadata. Where available, HLA class I and class II types were taken from metadata supplied by the sample provider and were not determined by assay-based typing. Overall study results and their limits: Clinical and demographic metadata were provided uncurated, with the amount varying by source and participant.

At one collaborating source in Seattle, patients were enrolled during active infection and were followed longitudinally through the course of disease. Whole blood was collected in K2EDTA tubes by collaborating institutions according to the institutions' own protocols. For TCRbeta analysis, collaborators shipped samples in one of three forms: frozen whole blood, isolated PBMCs, or DNA extracted from either of those sample types. The immunoSEQ Assay, a bias-controlled multiplex PCR, was used to amplify TCRbeta CDR3 regions from genomic DNA. Per the original workflow: The number of nucleated cells in each sample was estimated from the amplification of reference gene primers within the assay. Sequence reads were collapsed and filtered to measure the absolute abundance of every unique TCRbeta CDR3 rearrangement. For each sample, productive Simpson clonality was calculated as the square root of Simpson's diversity index over productive rearrangements. TCRdb mirrors the immuneACCESS table, restricted to in-frame sequences. Some clones are absent from its copies; in checked studies, under half trace to an unresolved V gene, and the reason for the others is unknown. V and J calls and clone size follow that table, whereas D and trimming were derived from the DNA. For this sample the table gives nearly 300,000 clones, of which approximately 88% were detected only once. Together, the top ten hold about 1.5% of the sample.

Sequencing input: peripheral blood. The TCR was taken from a human donor with COVID-19, enrolled during active disease. The donor label of this sample is uncertain.

The DNA reads as follows: TGCGCCAGCAGCTTGCCCCCGTTCGGGGAGACCCAGTACTTC. Its coded protein is CASSLPPFGETQYF. Recombination linked TRBV5-1 to TRBJ2-5; the D gene assignment is ambiguous. The CDR3 goes from the cysteine to the phenylalanine over 14 residues. The DNA shown is the 42-base CDR3, in frame from base 1. V is pared back by 1 base and J by 5 bases, with 12 bases lying between the germline termini. From a lookup of the germline V gene, CDR1 and CDR2 are SGHRS and YFSETQ.